This TCR beta chain came from a study of T cell changes during pregnancy in multiple sclerosis. From germline, CDR1 is LGHNA and CDR2 YSLEER. V lost 4 bases, J lost 4 bases, and 16 bases lay in between. CDR3 size: 15 residues. Profiling relied on immunoSEQ multiplex PCR, and the TCRdb table lists in-frame clones only, not all of them. The table records about 93,000 clones, 85% to 95% of them present only once. This clone was recorded once. V and J are TRBV4-3 and TRBJ1-2, with D possibly being TRBD1 (5 bases). The clonotype originates from a female donor with multiple sclerosis, enrolled in a pregnancy study. The material was peripheral blood, obtained after pregnancy. CDR3 coding DNA: TGCGCCAGCAGCCCATCGATAGGGGCGAGCTATGGCTACACCTTC. Translated: CASSPSIGASYGYTF.